This T cell receptor beta chain was documented in a study of early T cells in non-severe SARS-CoV-2 infection. The CDR3 spans 13 residues. CDR1 and CDR2 from the germline V gene are SGHTA and FQGNSA. There are many counts of this clonotype. At one end, the junction sequence differs from germline, possibly due to a read error. TCRdb used MiXCR to reprocess the 5' RACE reads, holding one entry per CDR3 protein. The sample holds 27,000 or so distinct CDR3 sequences, 3.5% to 4.5% seen once. The chain is built from TRBV7-2 and TRBJ2-5; D call uncertain. Source material: whole blood. The receptor was derived from an adult who was a healthcare worker with PCR-confirmed SARS-CoV-2 infection or an uninfected control (not recorded which). In DNA, the CDR3 is TGTGCCAGCAGCCCTCAGCCGTCCTTGCTGAAGAACTTC. This sequence encodes CASSPQPSLLKNF.